These 24 T cell receptor beta chains were sequenced from one sample in a study of regulatory T cells in long-lasting Graves disease (dated by TCRdb to 2020 to 2022). Library creation used multiplex PCR. Sequencing relied on an Illumina HiSeq 4000. iRepertoire HTBI primers and Arm-PCR amplification of CDR3 regions were used to construct TCR beta libraries. TCRdb reanalyzed the raw reads on its own, using fastp at Q25 for trimming and MiXCR for clone calling, and kept in-frame beta chains. Records with the same CDR3 protein are collapsed into one entry carrying the most frequent genes and DNA. The sample yields 500,000 to 700,000 distinct CDR3 sequences; around 17% were counted once. The ten most abundant clones make up about 20% of the sample. The time point label for this specimen denotes: newly diagnosed GD, antithyroid drugs for less than 3 months. RNA was extracted from PBMCs in TRIzol for both TCR sequencing and RNA sequencing.

This sample also appeared in a second study, on T cells in Graves' hyperthyroidism and ophthalmopathy.

Sequencing used peripheral blood mononuclear cells (PBMCs), obtained at new diagnosis, from a patient treated with antithyroid drugs. The receptors derive from a woman under 40 with Graves disease. Donor details come from another sample of the same person, matched by shared clones.

This clonotype was detected ten times or more. DNA for the CDR3: TGTGCCACCACGAACAGGGGACAGATGTTTGGAAAACTGTTTTTT. Protein product: CATTNRGQMFGKLFF. The chain couples TRBV15 to TRBJ1-4; 7 bases are a match to TRBD1. Trimming at V came to 7 bases and at J to 10 bases, leaving 15 bases not matched to a gene. Per the germline V gene, CDR1 is LNHNV and CDR2 is YYDKDF (reference sequence). This CDR3 contains 15 residues.

This CDR3 reads CASSSRTGMNTEAFF. In nucleotides, the CDR3 is TGTGCCAGCAGCTCTCGGACAGGGATGAACACTGAAGCTTTCTTT. The V call is TRBV7-6, the J call TRBJ1-1; 8 positions agree with TRBD1. This CDR3 comprises 15 residues. With V trimmed by 4 bases and J by 0 bases, 4 bases remained unmatched. Germline loops: CDR1 SGHVS, CDR2 FNYEAQ.

This clonotype occurred a few times. V is TRBV20-1 and J is TRBJ2-3; D not certain. Trimming shortened V by 6 bases and J by 2 bases, and 9 bases separated the two germline ends. CDR1 is DFQATT and CDR2 is SNEGSKA in the germline V gene (reference sequence). This CDR3 contains 12 residues. For the CDR3, the DNA is TGCAGTGCGGTACGGATCACAGATACGCAGTATTTT. Translating gives CSAVRITDTQYF.

There are many counts of this clonotype. V and J are TRBV5-1 and TRBJ2-4; the match to TRBD1 covers 9 bases. The CDR3 spans 18 residues. J gave up 1 base and V 0 bases, and 8 bases lay outside the gene matches. Germline lookup yields CDR1 SGHRS and CDR2 YFSETQ. The CDR3 DNA follows: TGCGCCAGCAGCTTGGCGTTTGTAGGGACAGGGGCCAAAAACATTCAGTACTTC. Amino acids: CASSLAFVGTGAKNIQYF. Full variable domain (remainder filled in from reference TRBV5-1 and TRBJ2-4): KAGVTQTPRYLIKTRGQQVTLSCSPISGHRSVSWYQQTPGQGLQFLFEYFSETQRNKGNFPGRFSGRQFSNSRSEMNVSTLELGDSALYLCASSLAFVGTGAKNIQYFGAGTRLSVL.

This clonotype was counted at least ten times. This rearrangement joins TRBV28 to TRBJ1-1; 9 bases are shared with TRBD1. The CDR3 contains 14 residues. CDR1 is MDHEN, CDR2 SYDVKM, per germline. With V trimmed by 5 bases and J by 4 bases, 5 bases remained unmatched. The chain's CDR3 is CASSAMTGGTEAFF. CDR3 bases: TGTGCCAGCAGTGCAATGACAGGGGGCACTGAAGCTTTCTTT.

This chain joins TRBV7-8 and TRBJ2-3; D might be TRBD1 (6 bases). V lost 7 bases and J lost 4, with 24 bases in between. The CDR3 extends over 17 amino acids. Per germline, CDR1 SGHVS and CDR2 FQNEAQ. CDR3 sequence reads: CASTFGPGVNIADTQYF. The DNA of the CDR3 is TGTGCCAGCACCTTTGGGCCAGGGGTTAATATCGCAGATACGCAGTATTTT.

This clonotype has a count of ten or more. The genes are TRBV20-1 and TRBJ2-1; D is perhaps TRBD2 (6 bases). From germline, CDR1 is DFQATT and CDR2 SNEGSKA (reference sequence). V was clipped by 2 bases and J by 14 bases, with 19 bases between them. CDR3 length: 13 amino acids. CDR3 region: CSARPFAGGDEFF. The CDR3 region has the DNA TGCAGTGCTAGACCGTTCGCAGGCGGGGACGAGTTCTTC.

The chain couples TRBV28 to TRBJ1-2; D call uncertain. Trimming took off 6 bases at V and 3 bases at J, with 8 bases between the two ends. CDR3 size: 12 residues. CDR1 is MDHEN, CDR2 SYDVKM, per germline. CDR3 residues: CASSYLYYGYTF. In DNA, the CDR3 is TGTGCCAGCAGCTACTTATACTATGGCTACACCTTC.

The chain has TRBV7-6 and TRBJ1-4, with TRBD1 as a possible D gene (6 bases). The CDR3 has 15 residues. V was clipped by 3 bases and J by 4 bases, with 12 bases between them. Germline V gene lookup returns CDR1 SGHVS and CDR2 FNYEAQ. The CDR3 region is CASSLGHPSNEKLFF. In nucleotides, the CDR3 is TGTGCCAGCAGCTTGGGACACCCGAGTAATGAAAAACTGTTTTTT.

This clonotype appeared many times. The CDR3 is CASSLVERRGETQYF. The CDR3 DNA follows: TGTGCCAGCAGCTTAGTGGAGCGGAGAGGGGAGACCCAGTACTTC. V and J are TRBV7-3 and TRBJ2-5; D perhaps matches TRBD2 (5 bases). CDR1 is SGHTA and CDR2 is FQGTGA in the germline V gene. The CDR3 spans 15 residues. Trimming cost V 2 bases and J 5 bases, with 15 bases left between them.

This clonotype was recorded at least ten times. The V and J genes are TRBV11-2 and TRBJ1-2; 10 bases are a match to TRBD1. The CDR3 sequence is 15 residues long. The V gene's germline CDR1 is SGHAT and CDR2 FQNNGV. The ends lost 7 bases at V and 4 bases at J; junction bases unmatched: 9. The CDR3 bases are TGTGCCAGCACCCGGACAGGGGGGCGGGGCTATGGCTACACCTTC. Its protein product is CASTRTGGRGYGYTF.

This clonotype was found many times. This sequence joins TRBV2 and TRBJ1-1; D remains unclear. The germline CDR1 and CDR2 sequences are SNHLY and FYNNEI. The CDR3 is 13 amino acids. Trimming removed 4 bases at V and 4 bases at J, with 10 bases between. Here the CDR3 reads CASSGGGVTEAFF. CDR3 DNA: TGTGCCAGCAGTGGTGGCGGGGTCACTGAAGCTTTCTTT. The full variable domain, with the rest looked up from reference TRBV2 and TRBJ1-1, is EPEVTQTPSHQVTQMGQEVILRCVPISNHLYFYWYRQILGQKVEFLVSFYNNEISEKSEIFDDQFSVERPDGSNFTLKIRSTKLEDSAMYFCASSGGGVTEAFFGQGTRLTVV.

The V and J genes are TRBV2 and TRBJ2-6; possible D gene TRBD2, 6 bases. CDR3 length: 14 residues. CDR1 is SNHLY, CDR2 FYNNEI, per germline. Trimming stripped 11 bases from V and 0 bases from J, with 11 bases between. Written as DNA, the CDR3 is TGTGCCGGCGGGACTTACTCTGGGGCCAACGTCCTGACTTTC. This encodes CAGGTYSGANVLTF.

This clonotype was seen many times. The rearrangement links TRBV28 to TRBJ1-1; D not certain. CDR3 length: 13 amino acids. CDR1 is MDHEN, CDR2 SYDVKM, per germline. The V end lost 6 bases, the J end lost 4 bases, and 12 bases lay between the germline ends. CDR3 loop: CASSQTRVTEAFF. CDR3 bases: TGTGCCAGCAGCCAAACTCGGGTCACTGAAGCTTTCTTT.

This clonotype was observed many times. This rearrangement joins TRBV6-1 to TRBJ1-1, with 11 bases identical to TRBD1. CDR3 length equals 16 residues. V gave up 5 bases and J gave up 1 base; unmatched junction bases: 6. Germline CDR1 reads MNHNS; CDR2 reads SASEGT. The CDR3, as DNA: TGTGCCAGCAGTCCCCGGGACAGGGGGTGGAACACTGAAGCTTTCTTT. Translated: CASSPRDRGWNTEAFF.

This clonotype was detected a few times. The genes are TRBV15 and TRBJ2-3; tentatively, D is TRBD1 or TRBD2 (5 bases each). Trimming cost V 6 bases and J 3 bases, with 25 bases left between them. The CDR3 is 18 residues long. The V gene's germline CDR1 is LNHNV and CDR2 YYDKDF (reference sequence). The CDR3: CATRNGAEDGGLTDTQYF. CDR3 DNA sequence: TGTGCCACCAGAAACGGGGCGGAGGACGGCGGGTTGACAGATACGCAGTATTTT.

Details on this clonotype: One end of the junction does not line up with germline, which may come from a read error. V gene TRBV30 combines with J gene TRBJ2-7, with 8 bases lining up with TRBD1. The CDR3 contains 13 residues. CDR1 and CDR2 (germline): GTSNPN, SVGIG (reference sequence). The CDR3 DNA follows: TGTGCCTGGAATCCAGGGGGCAGCGGCGAGCAGCACTTC. Residues: CAWNPGGSGEQHF.

This clonotype came up many times. The chain recombines TRBV2 with TRBJ2-2; unclear D gene. V lost 4 bases, J lost 1 base, and 13 bases lay in between. The CDR3 covers 16 residues. Germline-derived CDR1 and CDR2 are SNHLY and FYNNEI. Here the CDR3 DNA reads TGTGCCAGCAGTGGAATGGATCTTAGGAACACCGGGGAGCTGTTTTTT. Protein sequence: CASSGMDLRNTGELFF.

The chain combines TRBV6-4 with TRBJ1-1; a weak D match, TRBD1 (5 bases). Looked up from germline, CDR1 is MRHNA and CDR2 is SNTAGT. The CDR3 is 13 amino acids. V gave up 3 bases and J gave up 1 base, with 6 bases separating them. In nucleotides, the CDR3 is TGTGCCAGCAGTGATGGGGCGAACACTGAAGCTTTCTTT. Encoded protein: CASSDGANTEAFF.

This chain connects TRBV19 to TRBJ2-1; possible D gene TRBD1, 5 bases. Trimming cost V 5 bases and J 13 bases, with 21 bases left between them. The germline V gene has CDR1 LNHDA and CDR2 SQIVND (reference sequence). The CDR3 consists of 14 residues. This CDR3 reads CASSGAGKVERQFF. The CDR3 nucleotides read TGTGCCAGTAGTGGGGCAGGGAAAGTGGAACGACAGTTCTTC.

This clonotype came up many times. V is TRBV7-2 and J is TRBJ1-5; weak D call: TRBD1 (6 bases). V gave up 5 bases and J gave up 4 bases, with 15 bases separating them. The CDR3 covers 15 residues. Germline V lookup: CDR1 SGHTA, CDR2 FQGNSA. Here the CDR3 DNA reads TGTGCCAGCAGCCTGGGACACAGTGGAAATCAGCCCCAGCATTTT. Protein: CASSLGHSGNQPQHF.

This clonotype was counted at least ten times. The chain carries TRBV2 and TRBJ1-6, with D unclear. This CDR3 region has 13 residues. Looked up from germline, CDR1 is SNHLY and CDR2 is FYNNEI. Trimming removed 2 bases from V and 10 bases from J, with 9 bases in between. The CDR3 DNA reads as TGTGCCAGCAGTGAACAGGAGGGCTCACCCCTCCACTTT. Encoded protein: CASSEQEGSPLHF.

A remark on this clonotype: Germline is not matched at one junction end, which may reflect a read error. The CDR3 protein is CAGSLEVGVLNTEAFF. CDR3 bases: TGCGCCGGCAGCTTGGAGGTAGGGGTATTGAACACTGAAGCTTTCTTT. The chain couples TRBV5-1 to TRBJ1-1; D is possibly TRBD1 (5 bases). Germline CDR1 is SGHRS and CDR2 is YFSETQ. This CDR3 has 16 residues.

At least ten counts were recorded for this clonotype. This CDR3 reads CASSTNRAVQETQYF. DNA of the CDR3: TGTGCCAGCAGCACGAACCGGGCCGTGCAAGAGACCCAGTACTTC. This chain joins TRBV6-1 and TRBJ2-5; D is ambiguous. V shed 6 bases and J shed 2 bases, with 16 bases lying between them. The CDR3 has 15 amino acids. The germline gives CDR1 MNHNS, CDR2 SASEGT.